Listed below are T cell receptor beta chains from one sample, sequenced in a study of cytomegalovirus exposure and HLA in healthy donors. TCRdb keeps only in-frame clones here, not all; method: immunoSEQ multiplex PCR. The sample has around 160,000 clones, about three quarters seen once. Sequenced: PBMCs. Source of these receptors: a man aged 40-49 years in good health and CMV-seropositive. The CDR3 runs from the conserved cysteine through the conserved F or W. A D gene is named only where the DNA matches it firmly. Clone size appears in some rows only: once, few, many, or a class for an expanded clone.

TRBJ2-5,NA,NA,TRBV5-1,CASSLGWEEETQYF,TGCGCCAGCAGCTTGGGTTGGGAGGAAGAGACCCAGTACTTC
TRBJ2-7,NA,NA,TRBV10-1,CASSVKRRIYEQYF,TGCGCCAGCAGTGTGAAGCGCCGGATCTACGAGCAGTACTTC
TRBJ1-3,NA,NA,TRBV7-9,CASSPDRGRNTIYF,TGTGCCAGCAGTCCGGACAGAGGTCGCAACACCATATATTTT
TRBJ2-5,NA,NA,TRBV27,CASSSGGETQYF,TGTGCCAGCAGTTCTGGGGGGGAGACCCAGTACTTC
TRBJ2-3,NA,NA,TRBV7-6,CASSSRTTRGTDTQYF,TGTGCCAGCAGCTCCCGCACCACCAGAGGTACAGATACGCAGTATTTT
TRBJ1-5,NA,TRBD1,TRBV19,CASSSRLGTASNQPQHF,TGTGCCAGTAGTTCCCGCCTAGGGACAGCTAGCAATCAGCCCCAGCATTTT
TRBJ2-2,NA,TRBD1,TRBV19,CASSIYPDRERELFF,TGTGCCAGTAGTATTTACCCTGACAGGGAGCGGGAGCTGTTTTTT
TRBJ2-3,NA,TRBD2,TRBV2,CASSLAGQDTQYF,TGTGCCAGCAGCCTAGCGGGACAAGATACGCAGTATTTT
TRBJ2-1,NA,TRBD2,TRBV18,CASSPWETSGNEQFF,TGTGCCAGCTCACCTTGGGAGACTAGCGGTAATGAGCAGTTCTTC
TRBJ2-3,NA,NA,TRBV14,CASSQGGWDTQYF,TGTGCCAGCAGCCAAGGAGGGTGGGATACGCAGTATTTT
TRBJ2-7,once,TRBD1,TRBV7-2,CASSAGTGRVYEQYF,TGTGCCAGCAGCGCCGGGACAGGGAGGGTCTACGAGCAGTACTTC
TRBJ2-3,NA,TRBD1,TRBV27,CASSLSGTGYSTDTQYF,TGTGCCAGCAGTTTATCAGGGACAGGGTATAGCACAGATACGCAGTATTTT
TRBJ1-1,NA,NA,TRBV7-9,CASSLGSPYTEAFF,TGTGCCAGCAGCTTAGGTTCCCCGTACACTGAAGCTTTCTTT
TRBJ2-1,few,TRBD2,TRBV23-1,CASSQSSRLAGDPLYNEQFF,TGCGCCAGCAGTCAATCGTCGAGACTAGCGGGAGATCCCCTTTACAATGAGCAGTTCTTC
TRBJ2-7,NA,NA,TRBV4-1,CASSQEQIRTYEQYF,TGCGCCAGCAGCCAAGAACAGATTAGAACCTACGAGCAGTACTTC
TRBJ2-5,NA,NA,TRBV6-5,CASSYSLQGLGETQYF,TGTGCCAGCAGTTACTCGCTGCAGGGGTTAGGCGAGACCCAGTACTTC
TRBJ2-4,NA,TRBD2,TRBV28,CASSDFSGPGAKNIQYF,TGTGCCAGCAGTGACTTTAGCGGGCCTGGAGCCAAAAACATTCAGTACTTC
TRBJ1-1,NA,TRBD1,TRBV6-5,CASSYSGQGYEAFF,TGTGCCAGCAGTTACTCGGGACAGGGGTACGAAGCTTTCTTT
TRBJ2-7,NA,NA,TRBV5-4,CASSSPLRSNEQYF,TGTGCCAGCAGCTCCCCCCTCAGGTCCAACGAGCAGTACTTC
TRBJ1-1,few,TRBD1,TRBV13,CASSWGQGENTEAFF,TGTGCCAGCAGCTGGGGACAGGGGGAAAACACTGAAGCTTTCTTT
TRBJ2-6,NA,NA,TRBV19,CASSTQTASSGANVLTF,TGTGCCAGTAGTACCCAGACAGCAAGCTCTGGGGCCAACGTCCTGACTTTC
TRBJ1-1,NA,NA,TRBV7-9,CASRLTGEEAFF,TGTGCCAGCAGGCTGACGGGGGAGGAAGCTTTCTTT
TRBJ2-7,NA,NA,TRBV4-1,CASRGYGSYEQYF,TGCGCCAGCAGAGGCTACGGGTCGTACGAGCAGTACTTC
TRBJ2-7,NA,NA,TRBV6-5,CASSYVTGTSYEQYF,TGTGCCAGCAGTTACGTAACAGGGACCTCCTACGAGCAGTACTTC
TRBJ1-1,NA,NA,TRBV30,CAWRFLTPEKAFF,TGTGCCTGGAGATTTCTTACCCCGGAGAAGGCTTTCTTT
TRBJ2-1,NA,NA,TRBV13,CASRDRRLGLANNEQFF,TGTGCCAGCCGGGACAGGCGTTTGGGACTAGCAAACAATGAACAGTTCTTC
TRBJ1-4,NA,TRBD1,TRBV7-2,CASSSDRGEELFF,TGTGCCAGCAGCTCGGACAGGGGTGAAGAACTGTTTTTT
TRBJ2-1,NA,TRBD2,TRBV29-1,CSVVLSLAGDEQFF,TGCAGCGTTGTCCTTTCCCTAGCGGGCGATGAGCAGTTCTTC
TRBJ2-5,few,NA,TRBV5-1,CASSDAGRSTETQYF,TGCGCCAGCAGTGACGCGGGAAGGTCTACAGAGACCCAGTACTTC
TRBJ1-5,NA,TRBD1,TRBV5-1,CASSLTGGNQPQHF,TGCGCCAGCAGCTTGACAGGGGGCAATCAGCCCCAGCATTTT
TRBJ2-5,NA,TRBD2,TRBV15,CATSRRLAGGVETQYF,TGTGCCACCAGCAGAAGACTAGCGGGAGGGGTGGAGACCCAGTACTTC
TRBJ2-7,NA,TRBD1,TRBV19,CASSSPDRVTWYF,TGTGCCAGTAGTAGCCCGGACAGGGTTACTTGGTACTTC
TRBJ2-3,once,TRBD2,TRBV6-5,CASSYGGSLSTDTQYF,TGTGCCAGCAGTTACGGCGGGAGTCTGAGCACAGATACGCAGTATTTT
TRBJ1-4,NA,TRBD1,TRBV6-1,CASSDQGGRGEKLFF,TGTGCCAGCAGTGACCAAGGGGGCCGAGGTGAAAAACTGTTTTTT
TRBJ2-3,NA,TRBD2,TRBV30,CAWSVLAASGYKRDTQYF,TGTGCCTGGAGTGTACTTGCGGCTAGCGGATATAAGAGAGATACGCAGTATTTT
TRBJ1-3,NA,NA,TRBV10-3,CAISDAWNRRSNSGNTIYF,TGTGCCATCAGTGATGCGTGGAACAGACGGTCGAACTCTGGAAACACCATATATTTT
TRBJ1-5,NA,NA,TRBV19,CASSNGQGNQPQHF,TGTGCCAGTAGTAACGGGCAGGGGAATCAGCCCCAGCATTTT
TRBJ2-1,NA,TRBD1,TRBV5-6,CASSSGRWTGSYNEQFF,TGTGCCAGCAGCTCCGGTCGTTGGACAGGAAGCTACAATGAGCAGTTCTTC
TRBJ2-1,once,TRBD2,TRBV7-3,CASSRLAGEYNEQFF,TGTGCCAGCAGCAGGCTAGCGGGAGAATACAATGAGCAGTTCTTC
TRBJ2-5,once,TRBD2,TRBV9,CASSVEGLAETQYF,TGTGCCAGCAGCGTCGAAGGACTAGCGGAGACCCAGTACTTC
TRBJ2-7,NA,TRBD1,TRBV30,CAWSGRDRVHEQYF,TGTGCCTGGAGTGGTCGGGACAGGGTCCACGAGCAGTACTTC